The entry that follows covers one T cell receptor (beta chain) sequence. The CDR3 runs 15 residues. Germline CDR1 SGHRS, CDR2 YFSETQ. Trimming at V came to 5 bases and at J to 3 bases, leaving 5 bases not matched to a gene. The protocol was immunoSEQ multiplex PCR, while the TCRdb copy is restricted to in-frame clones and leaves out a portion. The repertoire shows around 190,000 clones; the top ten hold 2.2%. The entry originates in a study of control samples from healthy donors and cancer patients. The source is a woman in her twenties or thirties in good health. The rearrangement joins TRBV5-1 to TRBJ1-4, with 9 bases matching TRBD1. Material: blood. In nucleotides, the CDR3 is TGCGCCAGCAGGTACAGGGGGCAGGCTAATGAAAAACTGTTTTTT. Its translation: CASRYRGQANEKLFF.